Below are 5 T cell receptor beta chains sequenced from a single sample in a study of identifying expanded T cells in peripheral blood. The protocol was immunoSEQ multiplex PCR, while the TCRdb copy is restricted to in-frame clones and leaves out a portion. This sample has approximately 85,000 clones, with almost 85% found just once. Sequenced: blood. The receptors were sampled from a person aged 18 to 70 in good health.

This chain joins TRBV2 and TRBJ2-1, with a tentative D call TRBD2 (6 bases). V was clipped by 1 base and J by 4 bases, with 20 bases between them. The V gene's germline CDR1 is SNHLY and CDR2 FYNNEI. The CDR3 covers 18 residues. The CDR3 nucleotides read TGTGCCAGCAGTGAAGTGGGGTCGGGAGACCACGAATACAATGAGCAGTTCTTC. Translation: CASSEVGSGDHEYNEQFF.

V usage is TRBV7-2 and J usage is TRBJ2-7, with 9 bases that match TRBD2. The CDR3 length is 15 residues. J was trimmed by 5 bases and V by 6 bases; bases with no gene match: 11. Germline loops: CDR1 SGHTA, CDR2 FQGNSA. The CDR3 DNA reads TGTGCCAGCAGTTATACCCAGTTAGCGGGAGACGAGCAGTACTTC. Its translation: CASSYTQLAGDEQYF.

This chain uses TRBV7-2 with TRBJ1-5; 7 nucleotides agree with TRBD1. After removal of 5 bases from V and 2 bases from J, the junction contained 3 bases not matched to a gene. In germline, CDR1 is SGHTA, CDR2 FQGNSA. This CDR3 comprises 14 residues. The CDR3 spells CASSPGGGNQPQHF. The CDR3 DNA reads as TGTGCCAGCAGCCCAGGGGGGGGCAATCAGCCCCAGCATTTT.

The J gene is TRBJ2-1, the V gene TRBV11-3; weak D call: TRBD2 (6 bases). V was pared by 4 bases and J by 6 bases, with 13 bases between. The germline gives CDR1 SGHNT, CDR2 YENEEA. The CDR3 runs 14 residues. CDR3 coding DNA: TGTGCCAGCAGCTCCTCTAGCGCGGGCAATGAGCAGTTCTTC. This sequence encodes CASSSSSAGNEQFF.

This chain connects TRBV12-2 to TRBJ1-4; TRBD1 reflects the table's D call only, with no check against the DNA. TRBV12-2 is described as a pseudogene. There are 14 residues in the CDR3. In DNA, the CDR3 is TGTGCAAGTCGCCCGGACAGGGAGGGTGAAAAACTGTTTTTT. Its translation: CASRPDREGEKLFF.